The present T cell receptor (beta chain) was sequenced within a study of tumor and adjacent non-tumor tissue in lung cancer. As for the study in general: There were 11 to 13 adenocarcinoma, a couple of squamous cell carcinoma and 1 small cell lung cancer cases. Patients were aged roughly 30 to 76, some 10 men and 5 women, stage I to III. Each sample yielded 3.5 million to 5 million productive TCRbeta reads on average.

V lost 5 bases, J lost 0 bases, and 14 bases lay in between. The CDR3 loop spans 16 amino acids. The library came from three nested PCR rounds adapted from ARM-PCR protocols. TCRdb analysed the multiplex PCR reads with MiXCR anew, one entry per CDR3 protein. The sample lists around 200,000 distinct CDR3 sequences, about two thirds seen once, with under 30% in the top ten. A note on this clonotype: Its antigen is currently unknown.

No cell sorting was done before RNA was extracted from the tissue. Study-wide results and limits: Significantly higher TCR diversity was found in tumor than normal lung.

The sequenced sample was lung tumor tissue. The chain carries TRBV12-3 or TRBV12-4 and TRBJ1-5; the D gene is possibly TRBD1 (6 bases). The receptor's source is a man in his sixties with non-small cell lung cancer. CDR3 in amino acids: CASSIFLGGSNQPQHF. The CDR3 coding sequence is TGTGCCAGCAGTATCTTCCTAGGGGGTAGCAATCAGCCCCAGCATTTT.